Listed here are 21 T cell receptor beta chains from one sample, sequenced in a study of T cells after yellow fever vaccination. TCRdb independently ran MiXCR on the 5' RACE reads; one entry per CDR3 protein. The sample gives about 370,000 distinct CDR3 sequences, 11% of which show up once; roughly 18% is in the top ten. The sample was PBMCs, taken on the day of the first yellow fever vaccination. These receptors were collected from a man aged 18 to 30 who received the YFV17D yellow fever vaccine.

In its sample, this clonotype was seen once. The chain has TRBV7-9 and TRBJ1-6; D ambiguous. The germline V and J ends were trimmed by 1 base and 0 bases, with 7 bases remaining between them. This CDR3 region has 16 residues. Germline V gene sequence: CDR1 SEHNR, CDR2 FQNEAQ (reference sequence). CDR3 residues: CASSLGGTSYNSPLHF. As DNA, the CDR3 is TGTGCCAGCAGCTTAGGAGGAACCTCCTATAATTCACCCCTCCACTTT.

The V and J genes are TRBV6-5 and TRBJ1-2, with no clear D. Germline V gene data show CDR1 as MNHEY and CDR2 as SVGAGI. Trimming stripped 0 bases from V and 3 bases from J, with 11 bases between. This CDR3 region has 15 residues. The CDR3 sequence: CASSYSTISDYGYTF. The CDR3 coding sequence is TGTGCCAGCAGTTACTCCACCATATCAGACTATGGCTACACCTTC.

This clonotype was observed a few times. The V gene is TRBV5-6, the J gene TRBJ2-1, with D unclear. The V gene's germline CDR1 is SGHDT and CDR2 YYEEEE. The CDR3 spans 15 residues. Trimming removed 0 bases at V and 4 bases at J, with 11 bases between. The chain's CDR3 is CASSLAPSNYNEQFF. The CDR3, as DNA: TGTGCCAGCAGCTTGGCGCCTTCAAATTACAATGAGCAGTTCTTC. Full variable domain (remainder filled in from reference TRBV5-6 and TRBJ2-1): DAGVTQSPTHLIKTRGQQVTLRCSPKSGHDTVSWYQQALGQGPQFIFQYYEEEERQRGNFPDRFSGHQFPNYSSELNVNALLLGDSALYLCASSLAPSNYNEQFFGPGTRLTVL.

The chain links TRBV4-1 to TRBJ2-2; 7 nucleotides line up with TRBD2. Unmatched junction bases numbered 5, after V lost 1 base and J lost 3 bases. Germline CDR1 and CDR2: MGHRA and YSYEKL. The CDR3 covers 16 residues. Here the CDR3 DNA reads TGCGCCAGCAGCCAAGGTCGGGGGGACCACACCGGGGAGCTGTTTTTT. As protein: CASSQGRGDHTGELFF.

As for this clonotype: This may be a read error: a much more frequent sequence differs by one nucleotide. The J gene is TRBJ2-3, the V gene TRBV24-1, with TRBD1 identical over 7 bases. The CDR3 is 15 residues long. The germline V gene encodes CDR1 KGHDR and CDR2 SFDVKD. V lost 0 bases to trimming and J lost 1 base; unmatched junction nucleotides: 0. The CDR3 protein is CATSDLGQGTDTQYF. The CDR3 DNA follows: TGTGCCACCAGTGATTTGGGACAGGGCACAGATACGCAGTATTTT.

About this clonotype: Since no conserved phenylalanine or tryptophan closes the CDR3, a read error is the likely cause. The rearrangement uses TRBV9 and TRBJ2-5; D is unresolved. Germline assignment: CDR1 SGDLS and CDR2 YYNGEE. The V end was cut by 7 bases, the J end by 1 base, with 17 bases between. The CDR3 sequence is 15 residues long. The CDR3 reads CASAKSSQRQETQYY. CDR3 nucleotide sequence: TGTGCCAGCGCGAAGAGTAGCCAGCGCCAAGAGACCCAGTACTAC.

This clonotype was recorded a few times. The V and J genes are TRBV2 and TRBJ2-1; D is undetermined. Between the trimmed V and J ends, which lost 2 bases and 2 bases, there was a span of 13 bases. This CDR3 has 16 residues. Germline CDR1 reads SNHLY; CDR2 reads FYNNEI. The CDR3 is CASSEKGSETYNEQFF. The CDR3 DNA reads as TGTGCCAGCAGTGAAAAGGGCAGCGAAACCTACAATGAGCAGTTCTTC.

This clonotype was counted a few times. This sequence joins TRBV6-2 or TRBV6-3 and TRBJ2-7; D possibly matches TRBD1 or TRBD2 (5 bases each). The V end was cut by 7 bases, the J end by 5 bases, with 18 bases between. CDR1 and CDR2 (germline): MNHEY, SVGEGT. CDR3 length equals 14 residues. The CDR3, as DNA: TGTGCCAGCACCCCGCTCCGGGACGTCCACGAGCAGTACTTC. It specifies CASTPLRDVHEQYF.

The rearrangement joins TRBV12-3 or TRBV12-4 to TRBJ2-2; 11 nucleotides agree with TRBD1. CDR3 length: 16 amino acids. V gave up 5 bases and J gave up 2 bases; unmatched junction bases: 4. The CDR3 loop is CASSPRTGGNTGELFF. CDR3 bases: TGTGCCAGCAGTCCCCGGACAGGGGGCAACACCGGGGAGCTGTTTTTT.

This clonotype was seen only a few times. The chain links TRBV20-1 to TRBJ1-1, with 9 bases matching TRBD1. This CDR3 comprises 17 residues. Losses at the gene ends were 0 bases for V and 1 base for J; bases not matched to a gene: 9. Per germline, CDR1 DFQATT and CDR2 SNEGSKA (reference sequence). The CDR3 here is CSAREGYATGGNTEAFF. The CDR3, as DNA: TGCAGTGCTAGAGAGGGTTACGCGACAGGGGGGAACACTGAAGCTTTCTTT.

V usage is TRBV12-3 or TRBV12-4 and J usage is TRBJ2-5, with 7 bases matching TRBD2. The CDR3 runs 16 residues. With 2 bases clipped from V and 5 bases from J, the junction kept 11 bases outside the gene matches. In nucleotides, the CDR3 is TGTGCCAGCAGTTTAACCCCCAGCGGGGAATTTGAGACCCAGTACTTC. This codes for CASSLTPSGEFETQYF.

CDR3 bases: TGTGCCAGCGCCTCTGCGGGCATAGAGACCCAGTACTTC. Translation: CASASAGIETQYF. The rearrangement links TRBV5-6 to TRBJ2-5, with D possibly matching TRBD2 (5 bases). This CDR3 has 13 amino acids. The germline CDR1 and CDR2 sequences are SGHDT and YYEEEE. V was trimmed by 7 bases and J by 4 bases, leaving 14 bases between them.

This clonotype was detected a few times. CDR3 sequence (DNA): TGCGCCAGCAGCCAAGGACCCACGGGACAGGGTATTTGGAACGAGCAGTACGTC. This translates into CASSQGPTGQGIWNEQYV. The gene calls are TRBV4-1 and TRBJ2-7; TRBD1 matches 9 bases. From germline, CDR1 is MGHRA and CDR2 YSYEKL. This CDR3 has 18 amino acids. J was trimmed by 5 bases and V by 1 base; bases with no gene match: 15.

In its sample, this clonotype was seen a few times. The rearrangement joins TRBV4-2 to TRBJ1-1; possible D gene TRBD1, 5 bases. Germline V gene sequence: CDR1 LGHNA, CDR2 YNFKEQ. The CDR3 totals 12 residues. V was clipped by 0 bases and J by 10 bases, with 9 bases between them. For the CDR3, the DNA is TGTGCCAGCAGCCAAGATGCGGGGCTAGCTTTCTTT. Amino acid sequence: CASSQDAGLAFF.

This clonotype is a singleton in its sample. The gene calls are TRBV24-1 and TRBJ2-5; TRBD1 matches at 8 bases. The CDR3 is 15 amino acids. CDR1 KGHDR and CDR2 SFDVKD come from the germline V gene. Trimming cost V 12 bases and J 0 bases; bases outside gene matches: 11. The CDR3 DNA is TGTGCCGCGGCGGACAGGGTTGGAGACCAAGAGACCCAGTACTTC. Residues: CAAADRVGDQETQYF.

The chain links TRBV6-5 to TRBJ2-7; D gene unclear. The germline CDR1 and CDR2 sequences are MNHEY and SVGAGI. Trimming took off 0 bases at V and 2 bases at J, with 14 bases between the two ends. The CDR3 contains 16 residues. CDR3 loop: CASSYSFPLLAYEQYF. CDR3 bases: TGTGCCAGCAGTTACTCTTTTCCTCTTCTCGCCTACGAGCAGTACTTC.

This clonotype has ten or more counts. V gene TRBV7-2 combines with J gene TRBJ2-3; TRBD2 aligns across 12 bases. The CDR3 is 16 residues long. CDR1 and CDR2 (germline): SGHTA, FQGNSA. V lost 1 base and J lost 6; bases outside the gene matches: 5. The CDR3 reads CASSLVASGGDDTQYF. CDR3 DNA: TGTGCCAGCAGCTTAGTGGCTAGCGGGGGGGATGATACGCAGTATTTT.

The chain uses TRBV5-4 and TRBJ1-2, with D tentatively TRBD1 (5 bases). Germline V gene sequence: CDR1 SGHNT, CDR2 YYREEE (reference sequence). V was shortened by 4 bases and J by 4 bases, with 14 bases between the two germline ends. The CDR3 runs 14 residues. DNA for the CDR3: TGTGCCAGCAGCCCCGAGCCGGGGGGCTATGGCTACACCTTC. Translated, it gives CASSPEPGGYGYTF.

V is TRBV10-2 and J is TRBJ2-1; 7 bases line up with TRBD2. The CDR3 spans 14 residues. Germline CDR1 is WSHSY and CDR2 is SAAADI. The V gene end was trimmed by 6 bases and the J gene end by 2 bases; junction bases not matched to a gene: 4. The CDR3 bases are TGCGCCAGCAGATCGGGGGGTCCCTACAATGAGCAGTTCTTC. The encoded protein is CASRSGGPYNEQFF.

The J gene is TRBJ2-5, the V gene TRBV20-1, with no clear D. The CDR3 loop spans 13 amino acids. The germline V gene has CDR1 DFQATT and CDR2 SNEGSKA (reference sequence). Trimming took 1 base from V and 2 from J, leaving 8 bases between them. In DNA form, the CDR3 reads TGCAGTGCTAGAGGGAACAATCAAGAGACCCAGTACTTC. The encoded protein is CSARGNNQETQYF.

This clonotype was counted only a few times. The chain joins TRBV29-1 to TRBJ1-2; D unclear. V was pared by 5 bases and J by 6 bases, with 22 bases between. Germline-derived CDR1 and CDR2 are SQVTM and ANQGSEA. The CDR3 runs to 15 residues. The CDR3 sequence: CSVFQPVGSFNGYTF. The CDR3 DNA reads TGCAGCGTTTTCCAACCCGTTGGAAGCTTCAATGGCTACACCTTC.